A single sample is the source of the 9 T cell receptor beta chains below, sequenced in a study of T cell clusters in autoimmune cytopenias. Some 34,000 genome equivalents of blood DNA were amplified for TRB. TRB rearrangements were amplified by touch-down multiplex PCR with mixed TRB-A/B primers. TCRdb reprocessed the multiplex PCR reads and reports one entry per CDR3 protein, with no DNA. Its clone listing holds 5,500 to 6,500 distinct CDR3 sequences. These data were also reused for a study on T cell repertoires in aging, cancer and after chemotherapy.

Sequencing was done on a sample of peripheral blood. These receptors were obtained from a human donor in good health.

This chain links TRBV24-1 with TRBJ2-1; TCRdb's assignment of TRBD1 cannot be checked, as there is no DNA. CDR1 is KGHDR and CDR2 is SFDVKD in the germline V gene. The CDR3 sequence is 18 residues long. The CDR3 protein is CAKTGDRGSRIGLNEQFF.

Considering frequency, this clonotype is medium-sized (0.01 to 0.1%). The chain links TRBV19 to TRBJ2-7; the D call of TRBD1 rests on TCRdb alone, since no DNA is present to check it. The germline V gene encodes CDR1 LNHDA and CDR2 SQIVND (reference sequence). The CDR3 is 14 amino acids. CDR3 loop: CASRNRGANYEQYF.

The chain joins TRBV19 to TRBJ2-3. Germline loops: CDR1 LNHDA, CDR2 SQIVND (reference sequence). The CDR3 runs to 14 residues. The CDR3 loop is CASSIFSGADTQYF.

The rearrangement uses TRBV6-2 or TRBV6-3 and TRBJ2-2. CDR3 length equals 13 residues. Germline lookup yields CDR1 MNHEY and CDR2 SVGEGT. This CDR3 is CASTKAGTGELFF.

This chain joins TRBV11-2 and TRBJ2-1; checking the TCRdb D call of TRBD1 is not possible without DNA. The CDR3 extends over 16 amino acids. Germline V gives CDR1 SGHAT, CDR2 FQNNGV. This CDR3 reads CASSLDPAGQSNEQFF.

This clonotype is deemed medium-sized by its frequency. The rearrangement uses TRBV19 and TRBJ2-1; TCRdb indicates TRBD1, and absent DNA this call remains unverified. The length of the CDR3 is 14 residues. Germline CDR1 reads LNHDA; CDR2 reads SQIVND (reference sequence). The CDR3 reads CASSMGQGADEQFF. The full variable domain, rest sourced from reference TRBV19 and TRBJ2-1, is DGGITQSPKYLFRKEGQNVTLSCEQNLNHDAMYWYRQDPGQGLRLIYYSQIVNDFQKGDIAEGYSVSREKKESFPLTVTSAQKNPTAFYLCASSMGQGADEQFFGPGTRLTVL.

This chain joins TRBV12-3 or TRBV12-4 and TRBJ2-7; TCRdb reports TRBD2, a call that lacks DNA to check it against. The CDR3 has 15 residues. CDR3 sequence reads: CASSHGLAGVYEQYF.

This chain joins TRBV6-1 and TRBJ2-7; TCRdb returns TRBD1, unconfirmable since there is no DNA. Germline V gene sequence: CDR1 MNHNS, CDR2 SASEGT. The CDR3 has 16 residues. The CDR3 is CASSGRDPARTYEQYF.

This clonotype is classed as medium-sized by frequency. The CDR3 sequence: CASSPDSQETQYF. The chain combines TRBV19 with TRBJ2-5; the TRBD1 assignment by TCRdb is unverifiable without DNA. From germline, CDR1 is LNHDA and CDR2 SQIVND (reference sequence). This CDR3 spans 13 amino acids. Supplemented by reference TRBV19 and TRBJ2-5, the full variable domain reads DGGITQSPKYLFRKEGQNVTLSCEQNLNHDAMYWYRQDPGQGLRLIYYSQIVNDFQKGDIAEGYSVSREKKESFPLTVTSAQKNPTAFYLCASSPDSQETQYFGPGTRLLVL.